This T cell receptor (beta chain) originates from a study of T cell responses to AZD1222 COVID-19 vaccine. V lost 3 bases and J lost 0; bases outside the gene matches: 7. Germline lookup yields CDR1 SGDLS and CDR2 YYNGEE. CDR3 length: 17 amino acids. About this clone: Its matching antigen is unknown.

Study-wide findings and caveats: Along spike, vaccine-associated CD4 TCRs were found throughout, with dominance at 160-218 and 743-854. Only a handful of AZD1222 recipients, roughly 6 in all, had baseline seropositivity. Donors in the cohort were predominantly white British and more often female, and clonal diversity was possibly underestimated.

The repertoire was sequenced with immunoSEQ multiplex PCR; TCRdb's copy has only in-frame clones and lacks some. The data show under 200,000 clones, about 83% seen once. The sequenced sample was peripheral blood, obtained 28 days after the second AZD1222 dose. The clonotype was recovered from an adult who received the AZD1222 COVID-19 vaccine. The chain couples TRBV9 to TRBJ2-7; 12 nucleotides agree with TRBD2. CDR3 amino acids: CASSAKPTSGGSYEQYF. The DNA for the CDR3 is TGTGCCAGCAGCGCAAAGCCGACTAGCGGGGGCTCCTACGAGCAGTACTTC.